This T cell receptor beta chain was identified in a study of control samples from healthy donors and cancer patients. Repertoires were generated with immunoSEQ multiplex PCR, while TCRdb's copy carries only in-frame clones and drops some. This sample has 90,000 to 100,000 clones, with roughly 84% found just once. V was cut by 4 bases and J by 9 bases, with 18 bases left in between. The CDR3 has 14 residues. CDR1 KGHDR and CDR2 SFDVKD come from the germline V gene. The chain links TRBV24-1 to TRBJ2-7; D is undetermined. Sequences were obtained from PBMCs. This sequence was found in a man in his 70s with lung cancer. This CDR3 reads CATSDRTASGGQYF. The CDR3 region has the DNA TGTGCCACCAGTGACAGGACCGCCTCAGGTGGGCAGTACTTC.